These T cell receptor beta chains were read from a single sample in a study of OX40 agonist ivuxolimab in advanced cancers. The assay was immunoSEQ multiplex PCR, and TCRdb's table has in-frame clones only and misses some. The data hold roughly 75,000 clones, with about 86% observed a single time. The sample was CD4+ or CD8+ T cells sorted from blood, taken in a trial of the OX40 agonist ivuxolimab. The receptor source for this set is an adult with an advanced solid tumor such as melanoma, head and neck, liver or kidney cancer. CDR3s include the opening cysteine and the closing phenylalanine or tryptophan. The D gene is left open where the match is weak. The size entry is marked missing in some rows and otherwise reads once, few, many or a size class.

TRBJ1-1 | . | TRBV6-1 | . | TGTGCCAGCAGTGAAGAATACATCCTCGGTGAAGCTTTCTTT | CASSEEYILGEAFF
TRBJ1-2 | . | TRBV30 | . | TGTGCCTGGAGTAGGATCTCGGGGAGCTATGGCTACACCTTC | CAWSRISGSYGYTF
TRBJ2-6 | . | TRBV2 | TRBD1 | TGTGCCAGCAGTCCCGGACAGGGTCCTTTCTCTTACTCTGGGGCCAACGTCCTGACTTTC | CASSPGQGPFSYSGANVLTF
TRBJ1-1 | . | TRBV5-5 | . | TGTGCCAGCAGCTTGGGGACAGTTGAAGCTTTCTTT | CASSLGTVEAFF
TRBJ1-6 | . | TRBV27 | . | TGTGCCAGCAGAGAACACAGATATAATTCACCCCTCCACTTT | CASREHRYNSPLHF
TRBJ2-1 | once | TRBV7-2 | . | TGTGCCAGCAGCTTGTTTACCGGGAACAATGAGCAGTTCTTC | CASSLFTGNNEQFF
TRBJ1-5 | . | TRBV5-6 | TRBD1 | TGTGCCAGCAGCTTGGGACAGGGGGTTTATCAGCCCCAGCATTTT | CASSLGQGVYQPQHF
TRBJ2-2 | few | TRBV5-6 | . | TGTGCCAGCAGCTTCCGTCCAGCCGGGGAGCTGTTTTTT | CASSFRPAGELFF
TRBJ2-2 | . | TRBV18 | . | TGTGCCAGCTCACAACAGGGTATTGCCGGGGAGCTGTTTTTT | CASSQQGIAGELFF
TRBJ2-2 | . | TRBV6-5 | TRBD2 | TGTGCCAGCAGTTACCAGCGGGATAGGCGGACCGGGGAGCTGTTTTTT | CASSYQRDRRTGELFF
TRBJ1-4 | . | TRBV2 | . | TGTGCCAGCAGTGACGGGGGGCGAAATGAAAAACTGTTTTTT | CASSDGGRNEKLFF
TRBJ2-2 | . | TRBV28 | . | TGTGCCAGCAGTTTACCCGGGTACACCGGGGAGCTGTTTTTT | CASSLPGYTGELFF
TRBJ1-5 | . | TRBV30 | TRBD1 | TGTGCCTGGAGTGCGGCAGGGGGACGTCAGCCCCAGCATTTT | CAWSAAGGRQPQHF
TRBJ2-7 | . | TRBV14 | TRBD2 | TGTGCCAGCAGCCCGACGGCAGCGGGAGCCCGCGAGCAGTACTTC | CASSPTAAGAREQYF
TRBJ2-5 | . | TRBV7-9 | . | TGTGCCAGCAGCTTCGACGGGGCCCAAGAGACCCAGTACTTC | CASSFDGAQETQYF
TRBJ1-6 | . | TRBV27 | . | TGTGCCAGCAGTTTGCGCTATCTAAGCTCCTATAATTCACCCCTCCACTTT | CASSLRYLSSYNSPLHF
TRBJ1-4 | medium-sized | TRBV19 | . | TGTGCCAGTAGTAGACTAAATAATGAAAAACTGTTTTTT | CASSRLNNEKLFF
TRBJ2-3 | . | TRBV5-1 | . | TGCGCCAGCAGCGAGGCCGTTACAGATACGCAGTATTTT | CASSEAVTDTQYF
TRBJ1-6 | many | TRBV4-1 | . | TGCGCCAGCAGCACTCGGACAGAGGGATCACCCCTCCACTTT | CASSTRTEGSPLHF
TRBJ2-7 | . | TRBV6-6 | . | TGTGCCAGCAGTTCGGACAGAAACGAGCAGTACTTC | CASSSDRNEQYF
TRBJ2-5 | once | TRBV7-9 | . | TGTGCCAGCATCCCACCGGGAAGAGAGACCCAGTACTTC | CASIPPGRETQYF
TRBJ1-4 | . | TRBV5-1 | TRBD1 | TGCGCCAGCAGCTATTCACAGGGGGCCGGTGAAAAACTGTTTTTT | CASSYSQGAGEKLFF
TRBJ2-5 | . | TRBV6-5 | . | TGTGCCAGCACCCCTCTAGGGGGGGCGGGGGAGACCCAGTACTTC | CASTPLGGAGETQYF
TRBJ2-3 | . | TRBV11-3 | TRBD1 | TGTGCCAGCAGCTCCGGGACAGGGGGGTCAACTGGCACAGATACGCAGTATTTT | CASSSGTGGSTGTDTQYF
TRBJ2-7 | . | TRBV6-1 | . | TGTGCCAGCAGGGGACATCTTAATTCCTACGAGCAGTACTTC | CASRGHLNSYEQYF
TRBJ2-1 | . | TRBV7-2 | . | TGTGCCAGCAGCTTTGGGGGAGGAGTTGAGCAGTTCTTC | CASSFGGGVEQFF